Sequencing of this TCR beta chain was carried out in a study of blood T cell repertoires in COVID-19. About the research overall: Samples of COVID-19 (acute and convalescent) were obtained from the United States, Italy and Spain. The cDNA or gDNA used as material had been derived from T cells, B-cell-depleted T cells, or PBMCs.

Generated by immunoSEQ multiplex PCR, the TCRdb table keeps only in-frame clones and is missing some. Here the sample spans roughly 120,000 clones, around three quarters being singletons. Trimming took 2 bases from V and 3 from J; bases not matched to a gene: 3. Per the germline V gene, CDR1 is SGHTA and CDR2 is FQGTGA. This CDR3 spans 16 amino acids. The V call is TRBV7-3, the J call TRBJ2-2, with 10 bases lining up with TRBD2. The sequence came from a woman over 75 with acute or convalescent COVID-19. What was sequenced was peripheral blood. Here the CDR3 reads CASSLLAGGYTGELFF. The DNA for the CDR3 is TGTGCCAGCAGCTTATTAGCGGGGGGATACACCGGGGAGCTGTTTTTT.